This T cell receptor beta chain appears in the sequencing data of a study of CD8+CD57+ T cells in acquired aplastic anemia. This clonotype was detected ten times or more. Patients chosen for sequencing had CD8+CD57+ cells that had expanded, as shown by flow cytometry. Germline V gene sequence: CDR1 SNHLY, CDR2 FYNNEI. V shed 1 base and J shed 0 bases, with 7 bases lying between them. The CDR3 sequence is 15 residues long. For CDR3 and TCR beta VDJ profiling, genomic DNA was the template used. TCRdb reprocessed the reads via MiXCR and lists one record per CDR3 protein. The profile shows 400,000 to 600,000 distinct CDR3 sequences, approximately 32% of them singletons.

The source material was sorted CD4+, CD8+, or CD8+CD57+ T cells (not recorded which) from PBMCs. The clonotype was recovered from a human donor with aplastic anemia. This chain connects TRBV2 to TRBJ1-5; weak D call: TRBD1 (6 bases). The CDR3 DNA is TGTGCCAGCAGTGAAGGACAGGCTAGCAATCAGCCCCAGCATTTT. Its protein product is CASSEGQASNQPQHF.